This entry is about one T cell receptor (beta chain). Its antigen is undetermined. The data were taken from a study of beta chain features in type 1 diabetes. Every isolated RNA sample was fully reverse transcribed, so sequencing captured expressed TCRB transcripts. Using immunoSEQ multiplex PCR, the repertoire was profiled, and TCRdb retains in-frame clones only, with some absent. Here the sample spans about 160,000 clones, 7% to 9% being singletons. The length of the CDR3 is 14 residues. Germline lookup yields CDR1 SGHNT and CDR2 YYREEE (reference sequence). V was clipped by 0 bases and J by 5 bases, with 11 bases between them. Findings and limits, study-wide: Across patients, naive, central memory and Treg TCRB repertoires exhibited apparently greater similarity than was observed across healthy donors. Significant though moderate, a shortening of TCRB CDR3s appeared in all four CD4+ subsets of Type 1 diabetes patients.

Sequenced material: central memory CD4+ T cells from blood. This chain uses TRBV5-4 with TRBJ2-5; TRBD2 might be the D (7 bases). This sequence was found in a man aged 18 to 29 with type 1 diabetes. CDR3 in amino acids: CASSLEGGVETQYF. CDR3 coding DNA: TGTGCCAGCAGCTTGGAGGGGGGGGTCGAGACCCAGTACTTC.